A selection of T cell receptor beta chains follows, all from one sample in a study of glioma-infiltrating T cells after dendritic cell vaccination. Assay used: immunoSEQ multiplex PCR; TCRdb lists only in-frame clones, some missing. The sample contains some 73,000 clones, around 79% of which appear only once. Specimen: blood, collected before dendritic cell vaccination. All receptors derive from a human donor with glioblastoma. The conserved cysteine and the conserved F or W are not part of the CDR3 here. Rows may omit the clone size; those that give it use once, few, many or a size class.

>.|TRBV9|TRBJ2-3
ASSVAGGRSNTQY
>.|TRBV6-5|TRBJ1-5
ASSRVKEQPQH
>.|TRBV6-1|TRBJ1-6
ASRDRDNSPLH
>.|TRBV7-2|TRBJ1-3
ASSLLRSGNTIY
>.|TRBV19|TRBJ1-5
ASSIDRDRVNQPQH
>few|TRBV4-1|TRBJ2-3
ASSQQAGGRTDTQY
>.|TRBV5-1|TRBJ2-1
ASSFGTASGGGEQF
>few|TRBV5-6|TRBJ2-1
ASGGAGSRHEQF
>.|TRBV6-7|TRBJ1-5
ASKAGVPLDSNQPQH
>.|TRBV15|TRBJ2-5
ATRSFFGGEGTQY
>.|TRBV6-5|TRBJ1-2
ASSGQGGYGYT
>.|TRBV6-1|TRBJ1-3
ASSVLPPGQSSGNTIY
>.|TRBV5-1|TRBJ2-7
ASSLNAQGYEQY
>.|TRBV2|TRBJ2-2
ASSEMLAGSGELF
>.|TRBV2|TRBJ2-3
ASSELLTSGGTDTQY
>.|TRBV19|TRBJ2-1
ASSSGGNSYNEQF
>.|TRBV11-3|TRBJ2-7
ASSSRTSGGEQY
>.|TRBV19|TRBJ1-5
ASSMDRNQPQH
>.|TRBV5-1|TRBJ2-5
ASSLGTSGAYQETQY
>.|TRBV4-1|TRBJ1-2
ASSQGMGQVYGYT
>.|TRBV27|TRBJ1-2
ASSSEREARRSNYGYT
>.|TRBV2|TRBJ2-7
AGFGRGLYEQY
>.|TRBV18|TRBJ1-1
ASSPQSGEAF
>few|TRBV7-9|TRBJ2-7
ASSTKTGDGGPYEQY
>.|TRBV14|TRBJ1-6
ASSQTGQSSYNSPLH
>.|TRBV2|TRBJ2-2
ASSAGEWDTGELF
>.|TRBV12-5|TRBJ1-5
ASGSQRTDLGGQPQH
>once|TRBV7-3|TRBJ2-6
ASSLDGKGANVLT
>.|TRBV5-6|TRBJ2-1
ASIRGGTGVENEQF
>once|TRBV9|TRBJ2-2
ASSRGGSTGELF
>.|TRBV19|TRBJ1-1
ASSIVQVNTEAF
>.|TRBV7-9|TRBJ1-1
ASSKTGPNTEAF
>few|TRBV6-1|TRBJ2-6
ASRNEFSGANVLT
>once|TRBV7-2|TRBJ2-2
ASSHGTANTGELF
>.|TRBV6-5|TRBJ1-3
ASSGYGVTGNTIY
>.|TRBV6-1|TRBJ2-3
ASSEQRGGTDTQY
>.|TRBV7-9|TRBJ2-7
ASSLQGASYEQY
>few|TRBV5-1|TRBJ2-1
ASSLGTSGVEQF
>once|TRBV2|TRBJ1-5
ASSAGISNQPQH
>.|TRBV6-5|TRBJ2-1
ASSLAGRSVSNEQF
>few|TRBV7-9|TRBJ1-4
ASSPLLDEKLF
>once|TRBV27|TRBJ1-1
ASSFGGAVTEAF
>.|TRBV19|TRBJ2-5
ASSMAAQGVRETQY
>once|TRBV2|TRBJ1-4
ASSEAGNEKLF
>.|TRBV2|TRBJ1-2
ASSEGNYGYT